This T cell receptor beta chain emerged from a study of T cell responses to AZD1222 COVID-19 vaccine. Study-level findings and limits: The CD4 TCRs associated with vaccination extended across spike and predominated at 160-218 and 743-854. Most donors were white British, females outnumbered males, and clonal diversity was possibly underestimated.

The germline gives CDR1 SGHRS, CDR2 YFSETQ. V was pared by 2 bases and J by 4 bases, with 13 bases between. This CDR3 contains 15 residues. The data were produced by immunoSEQ multiplex PCR, yet TCRdb's version contains in-frame clones alone and is incomplete. Among roughly 80,000 clones listed, roughly 85% were seen once. As for this clone: Its antigen is unidentified.

The material was peripheral blood, obtained 28 days after the second AZD1222 dose. The origin of this receptor is an adult who received the AZD1222 COVID-19 vaccine. This chain links TRBV5-1 with TRBJ2-1, with D possibly called TRBD1 or TRBD2 (5 bases each). The CDR3 DNA sequence: TGCGCCAGCAGCTTCCCACGGGACCTTTACAATGAGCAGTTCTTC. Its protein is CASSFPRDLYNEQFF.